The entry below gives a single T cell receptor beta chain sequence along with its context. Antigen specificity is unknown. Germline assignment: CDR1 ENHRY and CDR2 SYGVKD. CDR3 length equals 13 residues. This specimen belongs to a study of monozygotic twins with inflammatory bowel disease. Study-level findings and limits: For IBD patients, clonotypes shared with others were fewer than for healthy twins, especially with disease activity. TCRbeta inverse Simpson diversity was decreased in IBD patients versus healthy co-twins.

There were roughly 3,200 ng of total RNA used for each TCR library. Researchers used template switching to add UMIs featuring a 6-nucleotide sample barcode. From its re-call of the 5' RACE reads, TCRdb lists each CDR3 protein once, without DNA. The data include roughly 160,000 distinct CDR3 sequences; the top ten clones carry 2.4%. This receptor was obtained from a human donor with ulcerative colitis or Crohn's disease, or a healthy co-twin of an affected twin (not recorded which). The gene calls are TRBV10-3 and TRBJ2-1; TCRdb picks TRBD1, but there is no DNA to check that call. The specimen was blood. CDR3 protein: CAISGTGYNEQFF.